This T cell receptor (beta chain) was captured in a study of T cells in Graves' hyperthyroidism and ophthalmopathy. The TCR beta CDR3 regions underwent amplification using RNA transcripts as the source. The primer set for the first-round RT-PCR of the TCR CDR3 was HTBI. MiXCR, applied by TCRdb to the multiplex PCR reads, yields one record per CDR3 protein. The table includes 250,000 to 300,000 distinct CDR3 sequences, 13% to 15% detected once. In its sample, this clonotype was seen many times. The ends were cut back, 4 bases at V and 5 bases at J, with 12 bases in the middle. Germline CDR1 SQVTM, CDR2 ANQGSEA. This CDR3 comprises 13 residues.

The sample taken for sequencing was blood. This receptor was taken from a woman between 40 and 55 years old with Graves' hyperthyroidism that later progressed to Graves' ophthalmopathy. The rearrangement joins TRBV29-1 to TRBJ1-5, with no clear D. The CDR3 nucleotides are TGCAGCGTTGTCACTACATGGGATCAGCCCCAGCATTTT. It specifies CSVVTTWDQPQHF.